The rows below give T cell receptor beta chains drawn from one sample of a study of blood T cell repertoires in COVID-19. Only in-frame clones appear in the TCRdb table, and some are missing; sequencing was by immunoSEQ multiplex PCR. Of approximately 250,000 clones listed, less than 95% are singletons. Sequencing was carried out using PBMCs or T cells enriched from blood (not recorded which). The source is a middle-aged man who had been exposed to COVID-19. The CDR3 runs from the conserved cysteine through the conserved F or W. The D gene is left open where the match is weak. Size tells how often a clone was seen (once, few, many) or the class of an expanded clone, and some rows leave it out.

clone_size	v_call	d_call	j_call	cdr3_aa	cdr3_nt
-	TRBV30	-	TRBJ1-6	CAWSVRGRSPLHF	TGTGCCTGGAGTGTGCGGGGGCGGTCACCCCTCCACTTT
-	TRBV4-1	TRBD1	TRBJ1-4	CASSQDSNRGRRLANEKLFF	TGCGCCAGCAGCCAAGATTCGAACAGGGGGCGGAGGCTGGCTAATGAAAAACTGTTTTTT
-	TRBV6-5	-	TRBJ1-5	CASSRMGGVGQPQHF	TGTGCCAGCAGCAGAATGGGGGGGGTAGGGCAGCCCCAGCATTTT
-	TRBV7-3	TRBD1	TRBJ1-6	CASSLKQGANSPLHF	TGTGCCAGCAGCTTAAAGCAGGGGGCTAATTCACCCCTCCACTTT
-	TRBV6-2/TRBV6-3	-	TRBJ1-5	CASSYIRDQPQHF	TGTGCCAGCAGTTACATCAGGGATCAGCCCCAGCATTTT
-	TRBV7-6	TRBD1	TRBJ1-5	CASSRRQGTDQPQHF	TGTGCCAGCAGCCGCCGACAGGGGACCGATCAGCCCCAGCATTTT
-	TRBV19	-	TRBJ2-1	CASSIGREYNEQFF	TGTGCCAGTAGTATAGGTCGGGAGTACAATGAGCAGTTCTTC
-	TRBV18	-	TRBJ1-1	CASSPGQGNTEAFF	TGTGCCAGCTCACCTGGGCAGGGGAACACTGAAGCTTTCTTT
-	TRBV9	-	TRBJ1-3	CASSVALLGDTSSGNTIYF	TGTGCCAGCAGCGTAGCCCTATTAGGCGACACAAGCTCTGGAAACACCATATATTTT
-	TRBV5-8	-	TRBJ1-3	CASSFQNSGNTIYF	TGTGCCAGCAGCTTTCAAAACTCTGGAAACACCATATATTTT
-	TRBV13	TRBD1	TRBJ2-7	CASSLVQGAGEQYF	TGTGCCAGCAGCTTAGTCCAGGGGGCGGGCGAGCAGTACTTC
-	TRBV11-2	TRBD2	TRBJ2-1	CASSAPGVAGGGEQFF	TGTGCCAGCAGCGCACCCGGGGTAGCGGGAGGGGGTGAGCAGTTCTTC
-	TRBV5-6	-	TRBJ1-6	CASSLADNSPLHF	TGTGCCAGCAGCTTGGCGGATAATTCACCCCTCCACTTT
-	TRBV30	TRBD1	TRBJ1-1	CAWSRQGFNTEAFF	TGTGCCTGGAGTAGACAGGGCTTTAACACTGAAGCTTTCTTT
once	TRBV5-1	TRBD1	TRBJ2-7	CASSLGQGLEQYF	TGCGCCAGCAGCTTGGGACAGGGTCTCGAGCAGTACTTC
-	TRBV11-3	-	TRBJ1-2	CAIQGFRSYGYTF	TGTGCCATCCAGGGCTTTCGCAGCTATGGCTACACCTTC
-	TRBV30	TRBD1	TRBJ1-1	CAQGATEAFF	TGTGCCCAGGGGGCCACTGAAGCTTTCTTT
-	TRBV28	TRBD1	TRBJ1-2	CASQDRGLDYGYTF	TGTGCCAGCCAGGACAGGGGATTGGACTATGGCTACACCTTC
-	TRBV9	-	TRBJ1-4	CASSPSLQGGTNEKLFF	TGTGCCAGCAGCCCCTCTCTCCAGGGTGGCACTAATGAAAAACTGTTTTTT
-	TRBV7-9	-	TRBJ1-2	CASSLGSLTINYGYTF	TGTGCCAGCAGCTTGGGGAGCCTCACTATTAACTATGGCTACACCTTC
-	TRBV9	-	TRBJ1-6	CASSVDGSSYNSPLHF	TGTGCCAGCAGCGTAGATGGGAGCTCCTATAATTCACCCCTCCACTTT
-	TRBV28	TRBD2	TRBJ2-5	CASSSFPGLAGPRETQYF	TGTGCCAGCAGTTCCTTCCCGGGACTAGCAGGTCCGCGGGAGACCCAGTACTTC
-	TRBV14	-	TRBJ1-1	CASSPRPASGAFF	TGTGCCAGCAGCCCCAGACCTGCTTCGGGAGCTTTCTTT
-	TRBV2	TRBD2	TRBJ2-1	CASKRDRPVLAGGLHNEQFF	TGTGCCAGCAAAAGGGACAGGCCTGTACTAGCGGGAGGGCTTCACAATGAGCAGTTCTTC
-	TRBV3-1/TRBV3-2	TRBD2	TRBJ2-5	CASSQIIPEGREGKTQYF	TGTGCCAGCAGCCAAATTATCCCCGAAGGGCGGGAGGGCAAGACCCAGTACTTC
-	TRBV21-1	-	TRBJ2-1	CASSKFGRPHNEQFF	TGTGCCAGCAGCAAATTCGGGAGGCCCCACAATGAGCAGTTCTTC
once	TRBV2	TRBD1	TRBJ1-1	CASSEDRGREAAFF	TGTGCCAGCAGTGAAGACAGGGGGCGAGAGGCAGCTTTCTTT
-	TRBV9	-	TRBJ1-1	CASSQEGSAEAFF	TGTGCCAGCAGCCAGGAGGGGTCCGCTGAAGCTTTCTTT
-	TRBV27	TRBD1	TRBJ1-2	CASSTGTDYGYTF	TGTGCCAGCAGTACCGGGACAGATTATGGCTACACCTTC
-	TRBV2	TRBD2	TRBJ2-3	CASRPGGRANADTQYF	TGTGCCAGCAGGCCGGGAGGGAGGGCCAATGCAGATACGCAGTATTTT
-	TRBV2	-	TRBJ1-5	CASGLAWGQPQHF	TGTGCCAGCGGACTAGCCTGGGGGCAGCCCCAGCATTTT
-	TRBV5-1	TRBD1	TRBJ1-1	CASSLQGVDVMNTEAFF	TGCGCCAGCAGCTTACAGGGGGTAGACGTTATGAACACTGAAGCTTTCTTT
-	TRBV28	-	TRBJ1-1	CASRAGVTEAFF	TGTGCCAGCAGGGCAGGGGTTACTGAAGCTTTCTTT
-	TRBV30	-	TRBJ2-3	CAWSVSGERDTQYF	TGTGCCTGGAGTGTATCGGGGGAGAGAGATACGCAGTATTTT
-	TRBV6-6	-	TRBJ2-7	CASSYSKESYEQYF	TGTGCCAGCAGTTACTCTAAGGAGTCCTACGAGCAGTACTTC
-	TRBV7-6	-	TRBJ2-2	CASSLSGYYGELFF	TGTGCCAGCAGCTTATCGGGGTACTACGGGGAGCTGTTTTTT
-	TRBV18	TRBD1	TRBJ2-5	CASSPRSGGSETQYF	TGTGCCAGCTCACCCCGGTCAGGGGGCTCGGAGACCCAGTACTTC
few	TRBV28	-	TRBJ1-2	CASSADLLGMGYTF	TGTGCCAGCAGTGCCGACCTACTAGGGATGGGCTACACCTTC
-	TRBV5-1	TRBD2	TRBJ2-5	CASSLGRGGQETQYF	TGCGCCAGCAGCTTGGGGCGGGGGGGCCAAGAGACCCAGTACTTC
-	TRBV6-5	TRBD1	TRBJ2-7	CASSFSGTGTYEQYF	TGTGCCAGCAGCTTCTCCGGGACAGGGACTTACGAGCAGTACTTC
-	TRBV27	-	TRBJ2-5	CASSFNGPETQYF	TGTGCCAGCAGTTTTAATGGGCCAGAGACCCAGTACTTC
-	TRBV2	-	TRBJ2-5	CASSERRVLHF	TGTGCCAGCAGTGAAAGGCGGGTTCTCCACTTC
-	TRBV27	TRBD1	TRBJ2-7	CASSLSPSGGTREQYF	TGTGCCAGCAGTTTATCTCCCTCAGGGGGCACTCGCGAGCAGTACTTC
-	TRBV21-1	-	TRBJ2-3	CASSKKIKRDLGTQYF	TGTGCCAGCAGCAAAAAAATTAAGCGGGACCTTGGTACGCAGTATTTT
-	TRBV5-4	-	TRBJ1-3	CASSLGTASGNTIYF	TGTGCCAGCAGCTTAGGAACAGCATCTGGAAACACCATATATTTT
-	TRBV27	TRBD2	TRBJ2-5	CASSLGTSGRALWETQYF	TGTGCCAGCAGTCTCGGGACTAGCGGGAGGGCCCTCTGGGAGACCCAGTACTTC
-	TRBV9	TRBD1	TRBJ2-7	CASSVGQGVAYEQYF	TGTGCCAGCAGCGTGGGACAGGGGGTTGCCTACGAGCAGTACTTC
-	TRBV13	TRBD1	TRBJ1-2	CASSLGTGLNGYTF	TGTGCCAGCAGCCTTGGGACAGGGCTGAATGGCTACACCTTC
-	TRBV11-2	TRBD2	TRBJ2-1	CASSMSGKAYNEQFF	TGTGCCAGCAGCATGAGCGGGAAGGCCTACAATGAGCAGTTCTTC
-	TRBV19	TRBD2	TRBJ2-1	CASSLRTSGSPDEQFF	TGTGCCAGTAGTCTCCGGACTAGCGGGAGTCCCGATGAGCAGTTCTTC
-	TRBV9	-	TRBJ1-4	CASSVTGVEKLFF	TGTGCCAGCAGCGTGACAGGAGTTGAAAAACTGTTTTTT
-	TRBV15	-	TRBJ1-5	CATSREGGPSNQPQHF	TGTGCCACCAGCAGAGAGGGGGGACCGAGCAATCAGCCCCAGCATTTT
-	TRBV27	-	TRBJ2-7	CASSFNPGNEQYF	TGTGCCAGCAGTTTTAACCCAGGGAACGAGCAGTACTTC
-	TRBV25-1	-	TRBJ1-1	CASSVSDRLNTEAFF	TGTGCCAGCAGTGTGTCCGACAGGCTGAACACTGAAGCTTTCTTT
-	TRBV18	-	TRBJ1-2	CASSPRQSPPFGYTF	TGTGCCAGCTCACCACGACAATCCCCGCCTTTTGGCTACACCTTC